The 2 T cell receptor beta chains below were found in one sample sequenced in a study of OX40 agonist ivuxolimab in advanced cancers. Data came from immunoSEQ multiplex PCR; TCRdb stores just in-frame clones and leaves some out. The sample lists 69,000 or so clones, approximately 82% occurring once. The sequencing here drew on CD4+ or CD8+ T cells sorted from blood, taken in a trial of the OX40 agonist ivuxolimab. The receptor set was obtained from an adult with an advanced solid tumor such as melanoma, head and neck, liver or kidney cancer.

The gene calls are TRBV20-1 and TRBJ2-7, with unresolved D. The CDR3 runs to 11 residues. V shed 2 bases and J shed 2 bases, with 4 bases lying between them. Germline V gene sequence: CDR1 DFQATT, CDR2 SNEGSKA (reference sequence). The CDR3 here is CSARSPYEQYF. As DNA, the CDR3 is TGCAGTGCTAGATCCCCCTACGAGCAGTACTTC.

CDR3 sequence reads: CASSQEAGPGYGYTF. The CDR3, as DNA: TGTGCCAGCAGCCAAGAGGCAGGGCCGGGCTATGGCTACACCTTC. The V gene is TRBV14, the J gene TRBJ1-2; tentatively, D is TRBD1 (5 bases). V was shortened by 0 bases and J by 4 bases, with 12 bases between the two germline ends. This CDR3 region has 15 residues. Germline-derived CDR1 and CDR2 are SGHDN and FVKESK.